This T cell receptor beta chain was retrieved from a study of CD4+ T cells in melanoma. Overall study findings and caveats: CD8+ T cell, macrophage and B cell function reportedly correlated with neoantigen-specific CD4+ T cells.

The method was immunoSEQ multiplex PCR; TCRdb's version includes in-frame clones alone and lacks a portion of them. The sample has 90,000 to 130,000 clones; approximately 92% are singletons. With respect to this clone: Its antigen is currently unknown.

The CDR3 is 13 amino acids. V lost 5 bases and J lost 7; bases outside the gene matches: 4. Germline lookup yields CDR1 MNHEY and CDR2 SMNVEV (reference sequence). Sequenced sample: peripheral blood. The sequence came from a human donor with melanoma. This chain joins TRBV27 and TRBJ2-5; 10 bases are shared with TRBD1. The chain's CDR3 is CASSEGQGGTQYF. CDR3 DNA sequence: TGTGCCAGCAGTGAAGGACAGGGGGGGACCCAGTACTTC.